This T cell receptor beta chain was obtained from a study of blood T cell repertoires in COVID-19. Background on the study: Specimens from acute and convalescent COVID-19 originated in the United States, Italy and Spain. T cells, B-cell-depleted T cells, or PBMCs supplied cDNA or gDNA.

Original processing methods: Using reference gene primer amplification, nucleated cell counts were estimated. TCRdb's copy holds only in-frame clones and misses some; the assay was immunoSEQ multiplex PCR. That table gives V, J and clone size, and the DNA gave D and trimming. The table lists roughly 200,000 clones, over 80% of them singletons. The germline V gene encodes CDR1 SQVTM and CDR2 ANQGSEA. Trimming took 6 bases from V and 3 from J; bases not matched to a gene: 6. The CDR3 length is 14 residues. Followed longitudinally, the Seattle patients had been enrolled during active infection. Source material: peripheral blood. The TCR sequence derives from a woman aged 40-49 years with COVID-19, enrolled during active disease. The rearrangement links TRBV29-1 to TRBJ2-7; 12 positions match TRBD2. CDR3 nucleotide sequence: TGCAGCGTGAAGACTAGCGGGAGAATCTACGAGCAGTACTTC. It codes for CSVKTSGRIYEQYF.